This T cell receptor (beta chain) was profiled in a study of cytomegalovirus exposure and HLA in healthy donors. Germline CDR1 and CDR2: SGHNT and YYREEE (reference sequence). The CDR3 totals 13 residues. V lost 4 bases to trimming and J lost 3 bases, with 11 bases between them. Vbeta (60) and Jbeta (13) primers were used in the PCR. The method was immunoSEQ multiplex PCR; TCRdb's version includes in-frame clones alone and lacks a portion of them. The repertoire includes just over 85,000 clones, over 70% of them detected once, and 3% to 3.5% sits in the top ten. The sequenced sample consisted of PBMCs. The TCR sequence derives from a man aged 35 to 55 in good health and CMV-seronegative. The chain recombines TRBV5-4 with TRBJ2-7; D unclear. The DNA for the CDR3 is TGTGCCAGCAGCGGCGGAACCATCTACGAGCAGTACTTC. This encodes CASSGGTIYEQYF.